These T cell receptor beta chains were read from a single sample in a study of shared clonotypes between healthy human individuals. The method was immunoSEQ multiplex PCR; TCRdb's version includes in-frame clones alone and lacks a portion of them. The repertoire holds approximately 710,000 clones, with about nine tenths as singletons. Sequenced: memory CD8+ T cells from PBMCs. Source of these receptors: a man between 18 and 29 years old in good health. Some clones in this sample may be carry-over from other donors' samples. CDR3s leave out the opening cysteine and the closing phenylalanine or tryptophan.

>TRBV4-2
ASSHLTGLNTEAF
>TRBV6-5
ASSPGRGPTGELF
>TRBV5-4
ASSPGTSVSYNEQF
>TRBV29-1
SVGRGRTLTDTQY
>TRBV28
ASSFQGSNTEAF
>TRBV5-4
ASSSAQGKTEGYT
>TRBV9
ASTKGETQY
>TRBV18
ASSPGTATNEKLF
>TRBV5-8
ASSHQQGYQPQH
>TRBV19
ASSIGRAGEQF
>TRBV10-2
ASTRGPPDTQY
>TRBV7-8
ASSLAPGLAGEQETQY
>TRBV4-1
ASSRGQTYEQY
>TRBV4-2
ASSQVGPGTGAYNEQF
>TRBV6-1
ASSEAAYWDTGELF
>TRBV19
ASSASGNHPYEQY
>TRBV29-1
SVEVWGNEQF
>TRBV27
ASSNTGQGIYEQY
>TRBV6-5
ATAGFASNTEAF
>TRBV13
ASSLVSAHYNEQF
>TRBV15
ATSRGWDFLFPSYEQY
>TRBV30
AWSPWAF
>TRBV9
ASSGNRDRIY
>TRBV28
ASSSMGEIRRFHGYT
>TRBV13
ASSFPRQGAGEAF